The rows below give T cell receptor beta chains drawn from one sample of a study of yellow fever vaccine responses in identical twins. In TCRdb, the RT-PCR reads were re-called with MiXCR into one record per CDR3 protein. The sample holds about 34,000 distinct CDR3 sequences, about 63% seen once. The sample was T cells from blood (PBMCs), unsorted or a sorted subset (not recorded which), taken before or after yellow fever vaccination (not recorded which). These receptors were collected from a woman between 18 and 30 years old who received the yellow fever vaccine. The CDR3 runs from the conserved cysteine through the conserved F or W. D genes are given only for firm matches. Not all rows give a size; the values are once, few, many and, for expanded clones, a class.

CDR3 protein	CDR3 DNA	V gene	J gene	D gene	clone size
CASSALTGPNYNEQFF	TGTGCCAGCAGTGCCCTGACAGGGCCCAACTACAATGAGCAGTTCTTC	TRBV2	TRBJ2-1	TRBD1	NA
CASSSLAGAAYNEQFF	TGCGCCAGCAGTTCTCTAGCGGGAGCCGCCTACAATGAGCAGTTCTTC	TRBV10-2	TRBJ2-1	TRBD2	NA
CASSQGTASTDTQYF	TGCGCCAGCAGCCAAGGGACCGCTAGCACAGATACGCAGTATTTT	TRBV4-1	TRBJ2-3	NA	NA
CASSSGTGRHGYTF	TGTGCCAGCAGCTCCGGGACAGGGCGGCATGGCTACACCTTC	TRBV11-3	TRBJ1-2	TRBD1	NA
CASSLVDRGYGYTF	TGTGCCAGCAGTTTGGTGGACAGGGGCTATGGCTACACCTTC	TRBV12-3/TRBV12-4	TRBJ1-2	TRBD1	few
CASRADILNNSPLHF	TGTGCCAGCAGGGCCGACATTCTAAATAATTCACCCCTCCACTTT	TRBV7-6	TRBJ1-6	NA	NA
CASSLLDQPQHF	TGTGCCAGCAGCTTATTGGACCAGCCCCAGCATTTT	TRBV11-3	TRBJ1-5	NA	NA
CASSLVYWGGPYEQYF	TGTGCCAGCAGCTTAGTTTATTGGGGGGGACCCTACGAGCAGTACTTC	TRBV11-2	TRBJ2-7	TRBD2	NA
CASSLGYTYEQYF	TGTGCCAGCAGCTTAGGTTACACCTACGAGCAGTACTTC	TRBV11-3	TRBJ2-7	NA	few
CSVSQGMNQPQHF	TGCAGCGTCTCACAGGGGATGAATCAGCCCCAGCATTTT	TRBV29-1	TRBJ1-5	TRBD1	NA
CASHGGPRYEQYF	TGTGCCAGCCATGGGGGTCCTAGGTACGAGCAGTACTTC	TRBV27	TRBJ2-7	NA	NA
CASEEAEEGNQPQHF	TGTGCCAGCGAAGAAGCCGAGGAGGGCAATCAGCCCCAGCATTTT	TRBV3-1	TRBJ1-5	NA	few
CASSERGRGNSPLHF	TGTGCCAGCAGTGAAAGGGGCAGGGGGAATTCACCCCTCCACTTT	TRBV25-1	TRBJ1-6	TRBD1	NA
CASSQGLAGLSYEQYF	TGCGCCAGCAGCCAAGGGCTAGCGGGGCTTTCCTACGAGCAGTACTTC	TRBV4-3	TRBJ2-7	TRBD2	NA
CASSPRVDGGYTF	TGCGCCAGCAGCCCCAGGGTGGACGGCGGCTACACCTTC	TRBV4-1	TRBJ1-2	NA	NA
CASSSGTIRNNEQFF	TGTGCCAGCTCCTCCGGGACTATCCGAAACAATGAGCAGTTCTTC	TRBV18	TRBJ2-1	TRBD2	few
CARSLAGTSGNNEQFF	TGTGCCCGCAGCTTGGCGGGGACTAGCGGAAACAATGAGCAGTTCTTC	TRBV5-6	TRBJ2-1	TRBD2	few